Below, 18 T cell receptor beta chains from the same sample are listed, as sequenced in a study of blood T cell repertoires in COVID-19 (TCRdb year 2020). Libraries were constructed by the immunoSEQ multiplex PCR assay. The table comes from immuneACCESS by way of TCRdb, which keeps in-frame sequences with V and J called. Part of the clones is missing from these tables; in studies checked, under half for an unresolved V gene and the rest for unknown reasons. Present in this sample are some 270,000 clones, 80% to 90% of which were seen just once. The ten largest clones capture around 0.8% of the sample. The sequencing input was peripheral blood. Receptor source: a man younger than 40 with acute or convalescent COVID-19.

This clone has a single count. The V and J genes are TRBV7-2 and TRBJ1-5, with TRBD1 matching over 9 bases. The CDR3 runs to 14 residues. The germline V gene encodes CDR1 SGHTA and CDR2 FQGNSA. The V segment lost 3 bases and the J segment 9 bases; nucleotides outside the gene matches: 6. CDR3 DNA: TGTGCCAGCAGCTTTCGACAGGGGGATTGGCCCCAGCATTTT. Protein: CASSFRQGDWPQHF.

This chain uses TRBV6-5 with TRBJ1-6; 7 bases are shared with TRBD1. V lost 2 bases, J lost 7 bases, and 5 bases stayed unmatched. CDR1 and CDR2 (germline): MNHEY, SVGAGI. CDR3 length: 15 residues. CDR3 coding DNA: TGTGCCAGCAGTTACCTGGACAGGCGCAATTCACCCCTCCACTTT. Its translation: CASSYLDRRNSPLHF.

The genes are TRBV18 and TRBJ1-1; 10 bases agree with TRBD1. J lost 4 bases, V lost 4 bases, and 3 bases had no gene match. The germline CDR1 and CDR2 sequences are KGHSH and LQKENI. The CDR3 runs 14 residues. CDR3 in amino acids: CASSLRDRGTEAFF. CDR3 in DNA: TGTGCCAGCTCACTGCGGGACAGGGGCACTGAAGCTTTCTTT.

V and J are TRBV18 and TRBJ2-7, with a weak D call TRBD1 (5 bases). V lost 2 bases and J lost 3, with 11 bases in between. The CDR3 contains 14 residues. CDR1 and CDR2 (germline): KGHSH, LQKENI. The CDR3 coding sequence is TGTGCCAGCTCACCAGGCAGGGCTTACTACGAGCAGTACTTC. Amino acid sequence: CASSPGRAYYEQYF.

The chain combines TRBV7-9 with TRBJ2-3, with a possible D match to TRBD2 (6 bases). The CDR3 is made up of 13 amino acids. V lost 3 bases to trimming and J lost 4 bases, with 8 bases between them. Germline V gene sequence: CDR1 SEHNR, CDR2 FQNEAQ (reference sequence). The DNA for the CDR3 is TGTGCCAGCAGCTTTTGGGGGGCAGATACGCAGTATTTT. Translation: CASSFWGADTQYF.

This chain links TRBV6-6 with TRBJ2-1; perhaps TRBD1 as D (5 bases). Deletions cut 5 bases from V and 1 base from J, with 18 bases between. CDR3 size: 17 residues. CDR1 and CDR2 (germline): MNHNY, SVGAGI (reference sequence). The CDR3 DNA reads TGTGCCAGCAGTCCATTTCTCCGTGGGGCTTCCTACAATGAGCAGTTCTTC. Translation gives CASSPFLRGASYNEQFF.

This chain joins TRBV7-9 and TRBJ2-1; TRBD2 agrees at 13 bases. The CDR3 sequence is 14 residues long. Germline CDR1 and CDR2: SEHNR and FQNEAQ (reference sequence). With V trimmed by 9 bases and J by 8 bases, 7 bases remained unmatched. CDR3 in amino acids: CASKTSGRGHEQFF. CDR3 nucleotides: TGTGCCAGTAAAACTAGCGGGAGGGGCCATGAGCAGTTCTTC.

This clone was seen just once. The chain carries TRBV7-8 and TRBJ1-1; D may be TRBD1 (5 bases). V dropped 5 bases and J dropped 0 bases, with 13 bases sitting between them. The length of the CDR3 is 15 residues. The germline gives CDR1 SGHVS, CDR2 FQNEAQ. DNA of the CDR3: TGTGCCAGCAGCAGGTTAGACAGACTGAACACTGAAGCTTTCTTT. This gives the protein CASSRLDRLNTEAFF. The full variable domain, rest sourced from reference TRBV7-8 and TRBJ1-1, is GAGVSQSPRYKVAKRGQDVALRCDPISGHVSLFWYQQALGQGPEFLTYFQNEAQLDKSGLPSDRFFAERPEGSVSTLKIQRTQQEDSAVYLCASSRLDRLNTEAFFGQGTRLTVV.

This chain links TRBV7-9 with TRBJ2-3; D unresolved. V dropped 1 base and J dropped 0 bases, with 5 bases sitting between them. This CDR3 has 14 residues. Germline V lookup: CDR1 SEHNR, CDR2 FQNEAQ (reference sequence). The CDR3 nucleotides are TGTGCCAGCAGCTTAGATGAGAGCACAGATACGCAGTATTTT. Encoded protein: CASSLDESTDTQYF. The variable domain in full, completed from reference TRBV7-9 and TRBJ2-3, reads DTGVSQNPRHKITKRGQNVTFRCDPISEHNRLYWYRQTLGQGPEFLTYFQNEAQLEKSRLLSDRFSAERPKGSFSTLEIQRTEQGDSAMYLCASSLDESTDTQYFGPGTRLTVL.

This clone turned up a few times. J is TRBJ1-1 and V is TRBV30; D is perhaps TRBD1 (5 bases). Germline CDR1 and CDR2: GTSNPN and SVGIG (reference sequence). This CDR3 has 12 amino acids. Trimming removed 3 bases from V and 3 bases from J, with 8 bases in between. The DNA for the CDR3 is TGTGCCTGGAGAGGACATGACACTGAAGCTTTCTTT. This encodes CAWRGHDTEAFF.

This clone was recorded a few times. CDR3 loop: CASSSFGGGGPVPQHF. Written as DNA, the CDR3 is TGTGCCAGCAGCTCCTTCGGGGGAGGGGGGCCTGTGCCCCAGCATTTT. The chain is built from TRBV5-6 and TRBJ1-5; possible D gene TRBD1, 6 bases. CDR3 size: 16 residues. Trimming cost V 3 bases and J 9 bases, with 22 bases left between them. Germline V gene sequence: CDR1 SGHDT, CDR2 YYEEEE.

This chain uses TRBV11-3 with TRBJ2-3, with TRBD2 matching over 8 bases. Germline V gene lookup returns CDR1 SGHNT and CDR2 YENEEA. The CDR3 has 15 amino acids. J lost 6 bases, V lost 4 bases, and 9 bases had no gene match. The chain's CDR3 is CASSSGSGSRDTQYF. DNA of the CDR3: TGTGCCAGCAGCTCAGGGAGCGGGAGTAGGGATACGCAGTATTTT.

About this clone: The sample holds other DNA sequences that translate to the same CDR3. CDR3 bases: TGCAGCGTGGGGACAGGTGGTTATGGCTACACCTTC. It yields the protein CSVGTGGYGYTF. The chain is built from TRBV29-1 and TRBJ1-2; 8 bases align to TRBD1. Per the germline V gene, CDR1 is SQVTM and CDR2 is ANQGSEA. V shed 6 bases, J shed 5 bases, and the junction held 5 bases outside the gene matches. This CDR3 has 12 amino acids.

This chain joins TRBV10-2 and TRBJ2-3, with TRBD2 matching over 10 bases. J was trimmed by 6 bases and V by 2 bases; bases with no gene match: 8. CDR1 and CDR2 (germline): WSHSY, SAAADI. This CDR3 has 16 residues. Here the CDR3 DNA reads TGCGCCAGCAGTGAGACTTTAGCGGGAGGCGGGGATACGCAGTATTTT. This gives the protein CASSETLAGGGDTQYF.

As to this clone: Other DNA sequences of this sample code for an identical CDR3. The chain recombines TRBV14 with TRBJ1-2; 7 positions agree with TRBD1. Trimming took 1 base from V and 6 from J; bases not matched to a gene: 2. CDR1 and CDR2 from the germline V gene are SGHDN and FVKESK. The CDR3 runs 13 residues. CDR3 sequence (DNA): TGTGCCAGCAGCCAAGGCCAGGGGGATGGCTACACCTTC. This translates into CASSQGQGDGYTF.

The V and J genes are TRBV3-1 (or the pseudogene TRBV3-2) and TRBJ1-1, with D maybe TRBD1 (6 bases). Germline V gene sequence: CDR1 LGHDT, CDR2 YNNKEL (reference sequence). The V gene lost 4 bases and the J gene lost 3 bases, with 15 bases spanning the gap. This CDR3 has 15 residues. The CDR3: CASSRTEGHHTEAFF. CDR3 nucleotides: TGTGCCAGCAGCCGCACTGAGGGACACCACACTGAAGCTTTCTTT.

The gene calls are TRBV5-1 and TRBJ1-2, with TRBD1 matching over 9 bases. Germline-derived CDR1 and CDR2 are SGHRS and YFSETQ. Germline trimming cut 4 bases from V and 7 bases from J; bases unmatched to any gene: 5. This CDR3 contains 13 residues. The CDR3 loop reads CASSGDRVRGYTF. The CDR3 DNA follows: TGCGCCAGCAGCGGGGACAGGGTTCGTGGCTACACCTTC.

V is TRBV5-1 and J is TRBJ1-4; 9 nucleotides agree with TRBD1. This CDR3 is built from 14 residues. Germline values: CDR1 SGHRS, CDR2 YFSETQ. V lost 4 bases and J lost 8; bases outside the gene matches: 6. CDR3 region: CASSKGQGGEKLFF. Written as DNA, the CDR3 is TGCGCCAGCAGCAAGGGACAGGGAGGCGAAAAACTGTTTTTT.